This record covers a single T cell receptor (beta chain). This record comes from a study of cytomegalovirus exposure and HLA in healthy donors. Clones were read by immunoSEQ multiplex PCR, and TCRdb kept only the in-frame ones, dropping some. This table has 100,000 to 120,000 clones, about 92% appearing once. Germline CDR1 and CDR2: GTSNPN and SVGIG (reference sequence). The CDR3 spans 10 residues. Deletions cut 0 bases from V and 9 bases from J, with 3 bases between. The sequenced sample consisted of PBMCs. This receptor was obtained from a woman in her late teens or twenties in good health and CMV-seronegative. The V call is TRBV30, the J call TRBJ2-1; D not resolved. CDR3 nucleotides: TGTGCCTGGAGTGTAGCTGAGCAGTTCTTC. Its translation: CAWSVAEQFF.